This T cell receptor beta chain stems from a study of cytomegalovirus exposure and HLA in healthy donors. Study-level background: Researchers found that roughly 81% of about 400 genotyped donors fell within the Caucasian-associated ancestry cluster.

Whole-study results and caveats: HLA alleles were associated with 17,000 or so TCR beta sequences in a later analysis at 0.05 false discovery rate. Accurate prediction of HLA-A and HLA-B alleles (for most subjects) was reportedly achieved from TCR beta sequences. An analysis done earlier found most TCR beta V segments productive about 87% or about 30% of the time.

This PCR relied on a set of 60 Vbeta primers and 13 Jbeta primers. Libraries were prepared by immunoSEQ multiplex PCR; TCRdb keeps only in-frame clonotypes and omits some of them. Of about 130,000 clones listed, about 73% were seen once; the top ten hold roughly 2%. As concerns this clone: Its matching antigen is unknown.

Germline lookup yields CDR1 SGHRS and CDR2 YFSETQ. Trimming took 4 bases from V and 3 from J; bases not matched to a gene: 10. The CDR3 runs to 17 residues. This TCR was sampled from a woman in her fifties or sixties in good health and CMV-seropositive. The gene calls are TRBV5-1 and TRBJ2-1; 10 bases map to TRBD2. The sample was PBMCs. CDR3 residues: CASSQRAGGPGYNEQFF. The DNA for the CDR3 is TGCGCCAGCAGCCAGAGAGCGGGAGGGCCCGGCTACAATGAGCAGTTCTTC.